This entry is about one T cell receptor beta chain. Its specificity is not known. The CDR3 contains 12 residues. V was shortened by 7 bases and J by 2 bases, with 8 bases between the two germline ends. Germline values: CDR1 SEHNR, CDR2 FQNEAQ (reference sequence). This record belongs to a study of CD8+CD57+ T cells in acquired aplastic anemia. Notes on the study in general: In common between the patients and the controls were more than 25 CD8+ CDR3 sequences.

Genomic DNA, the template, was used for profiling of the TCR beta VDJ and CDR3. TCRdb analysed the reads with MiXCR anew, one entry per CDR3 protein. This sample has some 44,000 distinct CDR3 sequences; approximately 67% occur once, and the top ten carry roughly a quarter. The sequence was collected from a human donor in good health, serving as a control. The specimen was sorted CD4+, CD8+, or CD8+CD57+ T cells (not recorded which) from PBMCs. This chain joins TRBV7-9 and TRBJ1-2; D is unresolved. This CDR3 is CASKDGNYGYTF. In nucleotides, the CDR3 is TGTGCCAGCAAGGACGGAAACTATGGCTACACCTTC. Using reference TRBV7-9 and TRBJ1-2 for the parts outside the CDR3, the full variable domain is DTGVSQNPRHKITKRGQNVTFRCDPISEHNRLYWYRQTLGQGPEFLTYFQNEAQLEKSRLLSDRFSAERPKGSFSTLEIQRTEQGDSAMYLCASKDGNYGYTFGSGTRLTVV.